This is a list of T cell receptor beta chains from one sample in a study of CD8+ T cells in alopecia areata. Data came from immunoSEQ multiplex PCR; TCRdb stores just in-frame clones and leaves some out. The sample has about 220,000 clones, less than 75% seen once. This specimen consisted of CD4+ T cells sorted from blood, obtained at week 4, from a patient treated with tofacitinib. Every receptor here comes from a human donor with alopecia areata. Both conserved end residues are part of each CDR3. D genes are given only for firm matches. Only part of the rows carry a size: once, few, many, or a class if the clone is expanded.

few | TRBD1 | TRBJ1-1 | TRBV30 | TGTGCCTGGGACAATGGGACAGGATTGAACACTGAAGCTTTCTTT | CAWDNGTGLNTEAFF
. | . | TRBJ2-7 | TRBV1 | TGCACCAGCAGCCGAGACGCCGAGCAGTACTTC | CTSSRDAEQYF
. | . | TRBJ2-7 | TRBV27 | TGTGCCAGCAGTTTAGGGGACGCTCGGGACGAGCAGTACTTC | CASSLGDARDEQYF
few | . | TRBJ2-1 | TRBV29-1 | TGCAGCGTTTGTTTGGGTGCTGAAAATGAGCAGTTCTTC | CSVCLGAENEQFF
. | . | TRBJ2-7 | TRBV2 | TGTGCCAGCGACCAGGGAAAGGGCTACGAGCAGTACTTC | CASDQGKGYEQYF
. | TRBD1 | TRBJ1-6 | TRBV2 | TGTGCCAGCAGTTGGGGACAGGATGACTCACCCCTCCACTTT | CASSWGQDDSPLHF
few | . | TRBJ2-3 | TRBV29-1 | TGCAGCGTCGGAAGACAGCACACAGATACGCAGTATTTT | CSVGRQHTDTQYF
. | . | TRBJ1-2 | TRBV19 | TGTGCCAGTAGCCGGCCGCCCGAGGATGGCTACACCTTC | CASSRPPEDGYTF
. | . | TRBJ2-1 | TRBV29-1 | TGCAGCGTTGATTCAGCAGCAGGGACGGAGCAGTTCTTC | CSVDSAAGTEQFF
. | . | TRBJ1-2 | TRBV6-5 | TGTGCCACCGGGGGCGCAGGGTACTATGGCTACACCTTC | CATGGAGYYGYTF
few | TRBD1 | TRBJ1-4 | TRBV5-1 | TGCGCCAGCAGCTTGAGCGGGACAGCGAATGAAAAACTGTTTTTT | CASSLSGTANEKLFF
. | . | TRBJ2-6 | TRBV29-1 | TGCAGCGTTTCAGGGGGGTCTGGGGCCAACGTCCTGACTTTC | CSVSGGSGANVLTF
. | . | TRBJ1-1 | TRBV7-9 | TGTGCCAGCAGGCCCCTCAGGGAGAACACTGAAGCTTTCTTT | CASRPLRENTEAFF
few | . | TRBJ1-4 | TRBV19 | TGTGCCAGTAGGTCAACTAATGAAAAACTGTTTTTT | CASRSTNEKLFF